Here is one T cell receptor (beta chain) with its context. From germline, CDR1 is SGHAT and CDR2 FQNNGV. The CDR3 consists of 15 residues. V dropped 1 base and J dropped 3; count of bases not matched to a gene: 3. This entry comes from a study of blood T cell repertoires in COVID-19. The protocol was immunoSEQ multiplex PCR, while the TCRdb copy is restricted to in-frame clones and leaves out a portion. The sample consists of approximately 120,000 clones, approximately 82% of them appearing once. J is TRBJ2-7 and V is TRBV11-2, with 10 bases matching TRBD2. The source material was peripheral blood. This TCR was sampled from a man in his 60s with acute or convalescent COVID-19. The CDR3 protein is CASSLASGSGYEQYF. CDR3 DNA: TGTGCCAGCAGCTTAGCTAGCGGGAGCGGCTACGAGCAGTACTTC.